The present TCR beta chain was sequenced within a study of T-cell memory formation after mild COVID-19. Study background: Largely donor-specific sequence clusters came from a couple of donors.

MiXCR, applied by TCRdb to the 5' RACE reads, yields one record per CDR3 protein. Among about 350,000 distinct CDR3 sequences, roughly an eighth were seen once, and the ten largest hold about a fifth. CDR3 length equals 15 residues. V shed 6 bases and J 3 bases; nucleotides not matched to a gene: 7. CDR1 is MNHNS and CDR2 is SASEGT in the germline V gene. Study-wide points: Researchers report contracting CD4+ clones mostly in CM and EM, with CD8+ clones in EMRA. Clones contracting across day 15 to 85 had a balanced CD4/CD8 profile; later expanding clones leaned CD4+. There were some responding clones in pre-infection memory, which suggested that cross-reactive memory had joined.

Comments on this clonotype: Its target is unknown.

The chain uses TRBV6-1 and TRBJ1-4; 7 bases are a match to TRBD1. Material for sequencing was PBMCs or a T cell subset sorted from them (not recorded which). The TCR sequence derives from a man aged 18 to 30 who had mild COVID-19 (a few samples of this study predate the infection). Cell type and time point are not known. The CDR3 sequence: CASSTTGTANEKLFF. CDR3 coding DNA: TGTGCCAGCAGCACGACCGGGACAGCTAATGAAAAACTGTTTTTT.